This TCR beta chain stems from a study of post-analysis software for immune sequencing data. Included in the TCR beta cDNA libraries were unique molecular identifiers. TCRdb passed the PCR reads through MiXCR, listing each CDR3 protein once. The sample holds about 500,000 distinct CDR3 sequences, 45% seen once. Trimming at V came to 3 bases and at J to 7 bases, leaving 4 bases not matched to a gene. The CDR3 totals 14 residues. Study-wide points: Samples made in the same batch grouped tightly together by F measure. Comparison of patients with controls showed five TRBV segments more frequent in patients, TRBV5-6, TRBV5-1 and TRBV20-1 among them. Multiple sclerosis was associated with a significant reduction in normalized Chao1 diversity relative to controls.

Regarding this clonotype: The antigen is unknown.

The sequenced sample consisted of blood. This receptor was taken from a girl aged 10-17 years with multiple sclerosis. The chain is built from TRBV12-3 or TRBV12-4 and TRBJ2-1; 9 nucleotides agree with TRBD1. The CDR3, as DNA: TGTGCCAGCAGTTTCGGACAGGGGAGGAATGAGCAGTTCTTC. Translation gives CASSFGQGRNEQFF.